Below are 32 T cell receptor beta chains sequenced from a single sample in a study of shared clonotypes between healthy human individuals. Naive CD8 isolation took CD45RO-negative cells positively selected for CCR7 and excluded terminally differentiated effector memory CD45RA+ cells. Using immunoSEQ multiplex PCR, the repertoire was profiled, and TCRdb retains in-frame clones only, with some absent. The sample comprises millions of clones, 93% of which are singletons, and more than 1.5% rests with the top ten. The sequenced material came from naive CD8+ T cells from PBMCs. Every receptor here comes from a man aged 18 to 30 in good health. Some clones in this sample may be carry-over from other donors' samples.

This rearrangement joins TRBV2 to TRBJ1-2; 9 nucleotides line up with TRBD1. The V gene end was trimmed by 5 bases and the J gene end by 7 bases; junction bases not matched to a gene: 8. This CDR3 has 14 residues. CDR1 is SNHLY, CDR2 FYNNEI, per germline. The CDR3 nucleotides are TGTGCCAGCAGTAGAGGACAGGGGAAAGGTGGCTACACCTTC. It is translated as CASSRGQGKGGYTF.

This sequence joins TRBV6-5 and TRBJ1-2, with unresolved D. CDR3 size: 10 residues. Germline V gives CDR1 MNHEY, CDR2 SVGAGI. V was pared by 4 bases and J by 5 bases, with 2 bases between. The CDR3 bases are TGTGCCAGCAGTTTTTATGGCTACACCTTC. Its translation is CASSFYGYTF.

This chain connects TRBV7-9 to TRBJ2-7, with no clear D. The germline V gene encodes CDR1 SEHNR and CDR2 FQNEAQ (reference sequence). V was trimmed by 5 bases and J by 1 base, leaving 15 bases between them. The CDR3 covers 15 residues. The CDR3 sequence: CASSHSGRLSYEQYF. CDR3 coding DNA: TGTGCCAGCAGCCATTCAGGCCGCTTGTCCTACGAGCAGTACTTC.

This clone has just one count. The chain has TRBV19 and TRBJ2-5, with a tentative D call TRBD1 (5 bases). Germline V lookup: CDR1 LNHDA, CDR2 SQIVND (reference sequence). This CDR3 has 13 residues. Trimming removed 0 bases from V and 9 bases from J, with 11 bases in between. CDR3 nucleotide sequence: TGTGCCAGTAGTATAGACCAAGAGACAGCCCAGTACTTC. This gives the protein CASSIDQETAQYF.

The CDR3 nucleotides read TGTGCCAGCTACCAGCGGGACCACACAGATACGCAGTATTTT. This gives the protein CASYQRDHTDTQYF. The V gene is TRBV11-2, the J gene TRBJ2-3; the match to TRBD2 covers 7 bases. CDR1 is SGHAT and CDR2 is FQNNGV in the germline V gene. The CDR3 spans 14 residues. Unmatched junction bases numbered 7, after V lost 8 bases and J lost 2 bases.

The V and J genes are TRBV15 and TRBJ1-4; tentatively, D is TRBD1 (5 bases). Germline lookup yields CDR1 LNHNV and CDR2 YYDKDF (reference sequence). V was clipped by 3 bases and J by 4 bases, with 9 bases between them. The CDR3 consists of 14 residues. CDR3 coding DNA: TGTGCCACCAGCAGCTGGGGACTTAATGAAAAACTGTTTTTT. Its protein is CATSSWGLNEKLFF.

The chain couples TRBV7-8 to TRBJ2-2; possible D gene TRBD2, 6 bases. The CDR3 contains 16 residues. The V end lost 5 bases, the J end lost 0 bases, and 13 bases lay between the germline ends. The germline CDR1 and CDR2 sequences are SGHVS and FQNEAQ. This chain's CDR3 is CASSPWASANTGELFF. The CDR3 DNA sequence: TGTGCCAGCAGCCCCTGGGCTAGCGCGAACACCGGGGAGCTGTTTTTT.

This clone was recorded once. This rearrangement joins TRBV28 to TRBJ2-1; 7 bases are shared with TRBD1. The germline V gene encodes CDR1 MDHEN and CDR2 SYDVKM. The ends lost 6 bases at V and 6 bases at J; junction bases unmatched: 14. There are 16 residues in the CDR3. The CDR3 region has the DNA TGTGCCAGCAGAAACGATCTCGGGACAGTAGGCAATGAGCAGTTCTTC. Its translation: CASRNDLGTVGNEQFF.

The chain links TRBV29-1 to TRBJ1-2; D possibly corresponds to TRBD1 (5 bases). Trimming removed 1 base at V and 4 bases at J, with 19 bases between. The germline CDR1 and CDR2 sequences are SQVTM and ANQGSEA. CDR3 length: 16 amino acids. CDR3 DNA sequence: TGCAGCGTTGAAGTCTCGCGGCAGGGCTTCCGCTATGGCTACACCTTC. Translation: CSVEVSRQGFRYGYTF.

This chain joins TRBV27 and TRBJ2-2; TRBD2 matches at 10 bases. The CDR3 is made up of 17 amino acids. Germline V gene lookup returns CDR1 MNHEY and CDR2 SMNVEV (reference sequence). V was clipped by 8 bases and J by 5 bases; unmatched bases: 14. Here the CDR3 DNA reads TGTGCCAGCGGGGGACTAGCGAATACCTGGGGTACCGGGGAGCTGTTTTTT. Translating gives CASGGLANTWGTGELFF.

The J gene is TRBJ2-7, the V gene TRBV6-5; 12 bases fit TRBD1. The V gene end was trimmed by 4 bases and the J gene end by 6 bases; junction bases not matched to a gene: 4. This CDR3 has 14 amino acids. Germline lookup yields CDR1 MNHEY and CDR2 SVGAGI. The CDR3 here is CASSWGQGAFEQYF. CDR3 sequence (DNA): TGTGCCAGCAGTTGGGGACAGGGGGCTTTCGAGCAGTACTTC.

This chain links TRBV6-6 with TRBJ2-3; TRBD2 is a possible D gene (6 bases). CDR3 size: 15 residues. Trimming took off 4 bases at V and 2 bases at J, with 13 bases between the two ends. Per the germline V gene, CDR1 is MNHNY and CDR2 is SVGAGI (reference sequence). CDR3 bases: TGTGCCAGCAGTTTACAGCGGGTAATCACAGATACGCAGTATTTT. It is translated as CASSLQRVITDTQYF.

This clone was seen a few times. CDR3 amino acids: CASSLFPTGGNTGELFF. In nucleotides, the CDR3 is TGTGCCAGCAGCTTATTCCCAACCGGGGGGAACACCGGGGAGCTGTTTTTT. The chain recombines TRBV7-8 with TRBJ2-2; a weak D match, TRBD2 (6 bases). This CDR3 has 17 amino acids. Germline V gives CDR1 SGHVS, CDR2 FQNEAQ. The V gene lost 2 bases and the J gene lost 1 base, with 14 bases spanning the gap.

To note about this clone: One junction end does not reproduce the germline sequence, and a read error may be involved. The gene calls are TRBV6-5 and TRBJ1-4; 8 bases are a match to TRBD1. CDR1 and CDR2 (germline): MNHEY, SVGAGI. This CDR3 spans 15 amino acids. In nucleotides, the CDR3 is TGTGCCAGCACTTACATCGACAGGGGTAACGGAAAACTGTTTTTT. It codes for CASTYIDRGNGKLFF.

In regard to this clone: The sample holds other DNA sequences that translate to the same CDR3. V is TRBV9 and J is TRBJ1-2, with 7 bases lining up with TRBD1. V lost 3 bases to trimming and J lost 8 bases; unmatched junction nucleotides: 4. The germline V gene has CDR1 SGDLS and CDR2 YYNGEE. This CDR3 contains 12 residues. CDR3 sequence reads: CASSGNRGGYTF. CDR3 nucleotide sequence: TGTGCCAGCAGCGGAAACAGGGGAGGCTACACCTTC. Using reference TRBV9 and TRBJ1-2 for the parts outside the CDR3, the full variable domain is DSGVTQTPKHLITATGQRVTLRCSPRSGDLSVYWYQQSLDQGLQFLIQYYNGEERAKGNILERFSAQQFPDLHSELNLSSLELGDSALYFCASSGNRGGYTFGSGTRLTVV.

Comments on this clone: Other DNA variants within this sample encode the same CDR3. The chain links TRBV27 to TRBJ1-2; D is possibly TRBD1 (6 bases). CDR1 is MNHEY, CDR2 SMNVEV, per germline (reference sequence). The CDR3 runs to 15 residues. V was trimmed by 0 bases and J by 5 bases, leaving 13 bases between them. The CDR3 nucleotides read TGTGCCAGCAGTTTATCGGCAGGGGCAGGATATGGCTACACCTTC. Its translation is CASSLSAGAGYGYTF.

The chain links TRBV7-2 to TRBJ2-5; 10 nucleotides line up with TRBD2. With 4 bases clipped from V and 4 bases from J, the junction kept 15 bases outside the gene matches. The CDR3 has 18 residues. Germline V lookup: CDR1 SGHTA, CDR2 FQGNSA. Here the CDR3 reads CASSSPGLAHKVGETQYF. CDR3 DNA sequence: TGTGCCAGCAGCTCCCCGGGACTAGCGCACAAGGTGGGAGAGACCCAGTACTTC.

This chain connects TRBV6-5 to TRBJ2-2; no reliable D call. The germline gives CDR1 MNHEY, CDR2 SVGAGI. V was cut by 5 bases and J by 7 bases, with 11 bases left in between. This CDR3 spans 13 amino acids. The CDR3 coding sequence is TGTGCCAGCAGTAGGTGGGTAAACGGGGAGCTGTTTTTT. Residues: CASSRWVNGELFF.

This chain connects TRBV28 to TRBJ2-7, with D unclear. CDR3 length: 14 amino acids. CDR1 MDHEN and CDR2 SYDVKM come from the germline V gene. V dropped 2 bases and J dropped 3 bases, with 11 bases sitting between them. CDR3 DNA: TGTGCCAGCAGTTTAGGCCCTGTCGTCTACGAGCAGTACTTC. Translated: CASSLGPVVYEQYF.

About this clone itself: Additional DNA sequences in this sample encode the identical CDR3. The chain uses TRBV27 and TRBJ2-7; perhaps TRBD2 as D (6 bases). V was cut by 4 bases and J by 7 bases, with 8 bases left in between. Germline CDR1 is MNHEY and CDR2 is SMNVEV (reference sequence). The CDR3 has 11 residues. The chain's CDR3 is CASSSGGEQYF. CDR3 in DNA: TGTGCCAGCAGTTCCGGGGGTGAGCAGTACTTC.

For the CDR3, the DNA is TGTGCCAGCAGTATACTAACAAACACTGAAGCTTTCTTT. This encodes CASSILTNTEAFF. The chain carries TRBV27 and TRBJ1-1, with D uncertain. The CDR3 covers 13 residues. V lost 5 bases to trimming and J lost 2 bases, with 9 bases between them. Per germline, CDR1 MNHEY and CDR2 SMNVEV (reference sequence).

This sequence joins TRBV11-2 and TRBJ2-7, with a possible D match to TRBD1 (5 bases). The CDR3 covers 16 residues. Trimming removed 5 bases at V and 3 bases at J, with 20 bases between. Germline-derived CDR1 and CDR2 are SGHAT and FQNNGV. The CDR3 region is CASSERFLTENYEQYF. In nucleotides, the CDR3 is TGTGCCAGCAGCGAGCGATTTCTGACAGAGAACTACGAGCAGTACTTC.

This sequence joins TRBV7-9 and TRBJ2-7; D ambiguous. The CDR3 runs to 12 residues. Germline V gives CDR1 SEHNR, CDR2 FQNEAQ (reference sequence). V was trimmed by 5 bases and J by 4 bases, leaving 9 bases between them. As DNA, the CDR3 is TGTGCCAGCAGCGGTGGAGCATACGAGCAGTACTTC. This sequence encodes CASSGGAYEQYF.

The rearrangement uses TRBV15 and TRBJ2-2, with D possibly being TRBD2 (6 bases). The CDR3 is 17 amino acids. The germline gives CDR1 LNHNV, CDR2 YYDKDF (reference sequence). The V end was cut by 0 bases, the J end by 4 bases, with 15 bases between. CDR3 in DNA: TGTGCCACCAGCAGAGATTTAGGGGACTTAAGCACCGGGGAGCTGTTTTTT. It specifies CATSRDLGDLSTGELFF.

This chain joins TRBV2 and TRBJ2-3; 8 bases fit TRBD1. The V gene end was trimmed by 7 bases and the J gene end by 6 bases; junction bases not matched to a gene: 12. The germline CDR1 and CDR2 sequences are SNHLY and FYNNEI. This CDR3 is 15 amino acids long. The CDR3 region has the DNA TGTGCCAGCAAGGGCAGGGGGCACGGGGCGGATACGCAGTATTTT. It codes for CASKGRGHGADTQYF. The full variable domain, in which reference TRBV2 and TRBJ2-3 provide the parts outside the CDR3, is EPEVTQTPSHQVTQMGQEVILRCVPISNHLYFYWYRQILGQKVEFLVSFYNNEISEKSEIFDDQFSVERPDGSNFTLKIRSTKLEDSAMYFCASKGRGHGADTQYFGPGTRLTVL.

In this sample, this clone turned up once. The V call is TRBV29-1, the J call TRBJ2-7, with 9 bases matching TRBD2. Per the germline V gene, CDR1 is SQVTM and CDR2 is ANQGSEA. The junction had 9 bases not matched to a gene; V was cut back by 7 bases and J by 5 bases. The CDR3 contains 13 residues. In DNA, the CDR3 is TGCAGCGCCGGAGAAGGCGGGAGGGACGAGCAGTACTTC. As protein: CSAGEGGRDEQYF.

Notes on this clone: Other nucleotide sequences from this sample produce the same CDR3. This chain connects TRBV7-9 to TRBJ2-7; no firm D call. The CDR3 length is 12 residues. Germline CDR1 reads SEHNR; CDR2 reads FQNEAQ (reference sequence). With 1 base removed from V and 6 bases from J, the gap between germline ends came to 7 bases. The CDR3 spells CASSLGAREQYF. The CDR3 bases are TGTGCCAGCAGCTTAGGAGCACGCGAGCAGTACTTC. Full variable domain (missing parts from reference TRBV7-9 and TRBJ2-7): DTGVSQNPRHKITKRGQNVTFRCDPISEHNRLYWYRQTLGQGPEFLTYFQNEAQLEKSRLLSDRFSAERPKGSFSTLEIQRTEQGDSAMYLCASSLGAREQYFGPGTRLTVT.

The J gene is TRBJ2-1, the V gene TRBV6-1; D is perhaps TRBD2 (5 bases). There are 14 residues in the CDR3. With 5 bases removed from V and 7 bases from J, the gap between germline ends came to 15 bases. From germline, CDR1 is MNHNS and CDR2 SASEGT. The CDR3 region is CASSPRDRGNEQFF. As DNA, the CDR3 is TGTGCCAGCAGTCCCCGGGATCGCGGGAATGAGCAGTTCTTC.

CDR3 nucleotides: TGTGCCATCAGTGAGTTCCGTGGTAATGAGCAGTTCTTC. Protein: CAISEFRGNEQFF. The chain recombines TRBV10-3 with TRBJ2-1; unclear D gene. V dropped 1 base and J dropped 7 bases, with 8 bases sitting between them. Germline V lookup: CDR1 ENHRY, CDR2 SYGVKD. The CDR3 contains 13 residues.

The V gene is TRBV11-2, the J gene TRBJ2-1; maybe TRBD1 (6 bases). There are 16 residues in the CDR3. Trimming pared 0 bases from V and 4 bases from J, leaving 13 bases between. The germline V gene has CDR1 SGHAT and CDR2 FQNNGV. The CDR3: CASSLDEGERYNEQFF. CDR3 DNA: TGTGCCAGCAGCTTAGACGAGGGGGAGAGATACAATGAGCAGTTCTTC.

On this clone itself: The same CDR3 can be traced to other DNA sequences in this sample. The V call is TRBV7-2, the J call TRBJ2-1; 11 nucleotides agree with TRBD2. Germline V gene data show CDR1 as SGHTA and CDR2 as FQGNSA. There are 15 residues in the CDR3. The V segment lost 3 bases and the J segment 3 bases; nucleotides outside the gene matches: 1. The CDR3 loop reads CASSLLAGGYNEQFF. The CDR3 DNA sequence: TGTGCCAGCAGCTTGCTAGCGGGAGGCTACAATGAGCAGTTCTTC.

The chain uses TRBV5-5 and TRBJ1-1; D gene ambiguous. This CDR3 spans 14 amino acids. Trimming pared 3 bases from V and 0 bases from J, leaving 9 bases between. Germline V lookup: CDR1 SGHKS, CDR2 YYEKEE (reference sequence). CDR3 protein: CASSSPNMNTEAFF. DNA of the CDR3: TGTGCCAGCAGCTCCCCGAACATGAACACTGAAGCTTTCTTT.